Each of the 16 T cell receptor beta chains below was sequenced from the same sample in a study of spatial heterogeneity in lung cancer. TCRdb ran MiXCR on the 5' RACE reads and lists one entry per CDR3 protein. The repertoire holds about 92,000 distinct CDR3 sequences, with approximately 12% as singletons. Time point described: sample taken at primary tumor resection. Source: PBMCs, taken at surgery. The source is a male donor with early-stage non-small cell lung cancer.

Only a few counts were recorded for this clonotype. The V and J genes are TRBV28 and TRBJ2-5, with TRBD2 identical over 12 bases. Germline loops: CDR1 MDHEN, CDR2 SYDVKM. J lost 8 bases, V lost 6 bases, and 7 bases had no gene match. CDR3 length: 14 amino acids. The CDR3, as DNA: TGTGCCAGCAGATCAGGACTAGCGGGATCCACCCAGTACTTC. Its translation: CASRSGLAGSTQYF. Full variable domain (rest looked up from reference TRBV28 and TRBJ2-5): DVKVTQSSRYLVKRTGEKVFLECVQDMDHENMFWYRQDPGLGLRLIYFSYDVKMKEKGDIPEGYSVSREKKERFSLILESASTNQTSMYLCASRSGLAGSTQYFGPGTRLLVL.

This chain joins TRBV5-1 and TRBJ2-7; 12 bases agree with TRBD1. The CDR3 extends over 15 amino acids. The V and J ends lost 4 bases and 4 bases, in that order; junction bases with no gene match: 6. From germline, CDR1 is SGHRS and CDR2 YFSETQ. The CDR3 coding sequence is TGCGCCAGCAGCCCCGGGACAGGGGGCCGGTACGAGCAGTACTTC. This translates into CASSPGTGGRYEQYF.

The chain employs TRBV10-2 and TRBJ1-5; D is unclear. Germline loops: CDR1 WSHSY, CDR2 SAAADI. V was trimmed by 4 bases and J by 7 bases, leaving 11 bases between them. There are 13 residues in the CDR3. CDR3 sequence (DNA): TGCGCCAGCAGTGGGGCAGGTCAGCAGCCCCAGCATTTT. Translation gives CASSGAGQQPQHF.

This chain joins TRBV7-8 and TRBJ1-3; D is uncertain. The CDR3 is 15 amino acids. The germline V gene encodes CDR1 SGHVS and CDR2 FQNEAQ. V was clipped by 1 base and J by 0 bases, with 7 bases between them. CDR3 coding DNA: TGTGCCAGCAGCTTAGGGACGGGCTCTGGAAACACCATATATTTT. Protein product: CASSLGTGSGNTIYF.

The chain combines TRBV28 with TRBJ2-2; D not certain. V was cut by 3 bases and J by 0 bases, with 8 bases left in between. The CDR3 has 15 residues. The germline CDR1 and CDR2 sequences are MDHEN and SYDVKM. CDR3 loop: CASSFGRSNTGELFF. The DNA of the CDR3 is TGTGCCAGCAGTTTCGGCAGGTCGAACACCGGGGAGCTGTTTTTT.

The chain couples TRBV9 to TRBJ2-2; possible D gene TRBD2, 6 bases. CDR3 length: 15 amino acids. Trimming pared 1 base from V and 1 base from J, leaving 8 bases between. CDR1 and CDR2 from the germline V gene are SGDLS and YYNGEE. The CDR3 nucleotides are TGTGCCAGCAGCGTAATGGGGGGGAACACCGGGGAGCTGTTTTTT. Encoded protein: CASSVMGGNTGELFF. The full variable domain, with the rest looked up from reference TRBV9 and TRBJ2-2, is DSGVTQTPKHLITATGQRVTLRCSPRSGDLSVYWYQQSLDQGLQFLIQYYNGEERAKGNILERFSAQQFPDLHSELNLSSLELGDSALYFCASSVMGGNTGELFFGEGSRLTVL.

V gene TRBV29-1 combines with J gene TRBJ2-1; 8 nucleotides match TRBD1. This CDR3 contains 14 residues. Per germline, CDR1 SQVTM and CDR2 ANQGSEA. J gave up 4 bases and V 4 bases, and 6 bases lay outside the gene matches. CDR3 DNA sequence: TGCAGCGTTGTTCAGGGGGCGGATTACAATGAGCAGTTCTTC. It specifies CSVVQGADYNEQFF.

This clonotype showed up many times. The gene calls are TRBV9 and TRBJ2-7; TRBD2 might be the D (7 bases). Trimming removed 3 bases from V and 0 bases from J, with 16 bases in between. The CDR3 is 16 amino acids. Per the germline V gene, CDR1 is SGDLS and CDR2 is YYNGEE. This chain's CDR3 is CASSGGSGGASYEQYF. CDR3 nucleotides: TGTGCCAGCAGCGGCGGTTCGGGGGGCGCCTCCTACGAGCAGTACTTC.

This clonotype has a count of ten or more. The gene calls are TRBV20-1 and TRBJ2-1; TRBD1 is a possible D gene (6 bases). This CDR3 is 16 amino acids long. Trimming took 3 bases from V and 4 from J, leaving 19 bases between them. The V gene's germline CDR1 is DFQATT and CDR2 SNEGSKA (reference sequence). The CDR3 DNA reads as TGCAGTGCTAGGAAAAGGGGGAGTCAGGGGTACAATGAGCAGTTCTTC. It specifies CSARKRGSQGYNEQFF.

This clonotype was counted between two and nine times. The V and J genes are TRBV6-2 or TRBV6-3 and TRBJ1-6, with 12 positions matching TRBD1. The ends lost 4 bases at V and 8 bases at J; junction bases unmatched: 6. Germline CDR1 MNHEY, CDR2 SVGEGT. The CDR3 contains 16 residues. The CDR3 is CASSSAGTGGDSPLHF. CDR3 sequence (DNA): TGTGCCAGCAGTTCAGCAGGGACAGGGGGCGATTCACCCCTCCACTTT.

In this sample, this clonotype turned up many times. The CDR3 DNA follows: TGTGCCAGCAGCGTAGGGTCTACCTCGGACGATACGCAGTATTTT. Translating it yields CASSVGSTSDDTQYF. This sequence joins TRBV9 and TRBJ2-3; no clear D gene. CDR3 length: 15 residues. The germline V gene encodes CDR1 SGDLS and CDR2 YYNGEE. V lost 0 bases, J lost 6 bases, and 14 bases lay in between.

Only a few counts were recorded for this clonotype. V usage is TRBV7-9 and J usage is TRBJ2-3; D ambiguous. The ends were cut back, 0 bases at V and 2 bases at J, with 12 bases in the middle. Germline V CDR1 and CDR2: SEHNR, FQNEAQ (reference sequence). The CDR3 runs to 16 residues. The CDR3 nucleotides read TGTGCCAGCAGCTTAGCTCCCAGAAGGGACACAGATACGCAGTATTTT. Translated, it gives CASSLAPRRDTDTQYF.

This clonotype was observed many times. The chain uses TRBV7-2 and TRBJ2-1; TRBD2 agrees at 12 bases. CDR1 and CDR2 (germline): SGHTA, FQGNSA. The CDR3 loop spans 15 amino acids. J was trimmed by 6 bases and V by 6 bases; bases with no gene match: 6. Here the CDR3 DNA reads TGTGCCAGCAGAGAAACTAGCGGGAGGCGCAATGAGCAGTTCTTC. Translation gives CASRETSGRRNEQFF.

This clonotype was counted at least ten times. The rearrangement links TRBV12-3 or TRBV12-4 to TRBJ1-3; D is possibly TRBD1 (6 bases). V gave up 5 bases and J gave up 1 base, with 9 bases separating them. CDR3 length: 14 residues. CDR3 sequence reads: CASSEGGSGNTIYF. As DNA, the CDR3 is TGTGCCAGCAGTGAAGGGGGATCTGGAAACACCATATATTTT.

This clonotype was seen a few times. V usage is TRBV7-2 and J usage is TRBJ2-7; no clear D gene. The V gene lost 1 base and the J gene lost 1 base, with 5 bases spanning the gap. CDR1 is SGHTA and CDR2 is FQGNSA in the germline V gene. The CDR3 spans 13 residues. For the CDR3, the DNA is TGTGCCAGCAGCTTAGGACATTCCTACGAGCAGTACTTC. It specifies CASSLGHSYEQYF.

The rearrangement joins TRBV7-2 to TRBJ2-1; 7 bases agree with TRBD1. Germline-derived CDR1 and CDR2 are SGHTA and FQGNSA. The CDR3 runs to 13 residues. The V and J ends lost 6 bases and 15 bases, in that order; junction bases with no gene match: 14. CDR3 in DNA: TGTGCCAGCAGTTCTCTAGGGGGCGCATTCCCGTTCTTC. Translated: CASSSLGGAFPFF.